This entry lists 8 T cell receptor beta chains sequenced from one sample in a study of early T cells in non-severe SARS-CoV-2 infection. TCRdb re-analysed the 5' RACE reads in MiXCR, keeping a single row per CDR3 protein. The sample lists fewer than 40,000 distinct CDR3 sequences; roughly 6% were seen once. Source material: whole blood. All receptors come from an adult who was a healthcare worker with PCR-confirmed SARS-CoV-2 infection or an uninfected control (not recorded which).

In this sample, this clonotype turned up many times. The chain recombines TRBV7-6 with TRBJ1-1; perhaps TRBD1 as D (6 bases). Germline V gives CDR1 SGHVS, CDR2 FNYEAQ. The CDR3 contains 15 residues. V dropped 5 bases and J dropped 4 bases, with 17 bases sitting between them. The CDR3 DNA follows: TGTGCCAGCAGCCCCCCAACAGGGCTGAGCACTGAAGCTTTCTTT. It translates to CASSPPTGLSTEAFF. Full variable domain (rest looked up from reference TRBV7-6 and TRBJ1-1): GAGVSQSPRYKVTKRGQDVALRCDPISGHVSLYWYRQALGQGPEFLTYFNYEAQQDKSGLPNDRFSAERPEGSISTLTIQRTEQRDSAMYRCASSPPTGLSTEAFFGQGTRLTVV.

This clonotype was counted once. Being one base from a much bigger clone, this may be a read error. This chain uses TRBV24-1 with TRBJ2-2; no definite D call. The V gene lost 2 bases and the J gene lost 10 bases, with 10 bases spanning the gap. CDR3 size: 13 residues. Looked up from germline, CDR1 is KGHDR and CDR2 is SFDVKD. The CDR3 nucleotides read TGTGCCACCAGTGATTGGGCTGGGCCGGAGCTGTTTTTT. Residues: CATSDWAGPELFF.

This clonotype showed up many times. The V gene is TRBV2, the J gene TRBJ2-7, with 12 bases matching TRBD1. In germline, CDR1 is SNHLY, CDR2 FYNNEI. The CDR3 spans 15 residues. V was pared by 6 bases and J by 0 bases, with 3 bases of the junction left unmatched. The CDR3 coding sequence is TGTGCCAGCAGCCCGGGACAGGGGGCCTCCTACGAGCAGTACTTC. Protein product: CASSPGQGASYEQYF.

The chain uses TRBV2 and TRBJ1-1; no definite D call. CDR1 is SNHLY and CDR2 is FYNNEI in the germline V gene. The V and J ends lost 5 bases and 10 bases respectively, with 17 bases between them. The CDR3 is made up of 13 amino acids. CDR3 residues: CASSTAMAAGAFF. The CDR3 DNA reads as TGTGCCAGCAGTACCGCGATGGCGGCCGGAGCTTTCTTT. The full variable domain, its missing parts supplied by reference TRBV2 and TRBJ1-1, is EPEVTQTPSHQVTQMGQEVILRCVPISNHLYFYWYRQILGQKVEFLVSFYNNEISEKSEIFDDQFSVERPDGSNFTLKIRSTKLEDSAMYFCASSTAMAAGAFFGQGTRLTVV.

At least ten counts were recorded for this clonotype. The chain links TRBV6-2 or TRBV6-3 to TRBJ1-5, with D uncertain. Trimming took off 4 bases at V and 4 bases at J, with 8 bases between the two ends. CDR3 length: 13 residues. CDR1 and CDR2 from the germline V gene are MNHEY and SVGEGT. CDR3 region: CASSLGRNQPQHF. The CDR3, as DNA: TGTGCCAGCAGTTTAGGCAGAAATCAGCCCCAGCATTTT.

This clonotype was recorded at least ten times. This chain connects TRBV27 to TRBJ1-1, with D perhaps matching TRBD1 (6 bases). The CDR3 extends over 14 amino acids. Deletions cut 10 bases from V and 2 bases from J, with 17 bases between. CDR1 and CDR2 (germline): MNHEY, SMNVEV (reference sequence). The CDR3 sequence is CATSRTDRNTEAFF. CDR3 nucleotides: TGTGCCACCTCTCGGACAGACCGAAACACTGAAGCTTTCTTT.

In this sample, this clonotype turned up once. This chain joins TRBV7-9 and TRBJ2-1; the D call may be TRBD1 or TRBD2 (5 bases each). The CDR3 runs 15 residues. V lost 4 bases to trimming and J lost 10 bases, with 20 bases between them. Germline assignment: CDR1 SEHNR and CDR2 FQNEAQ (reference sequence). The CDR3 nucleotides are TGTGCCAGCAGCTCTCAGTGGTCCGCCTGGGGGGAGCAGTTCTTC. It encodes CASSSQWSAWGEQFF.

This clonotype was seen many times. This chain joins TRBV18 and TRBJ1-2; perhaps TRBD1 as D (6 bases). Trimming removed 2 bases at V and 1 base at J, with 11 bases between. This CDR3 spans 15 amino acids. Germline lookup yields CDR1 KGHSH and CDR2 LQKENI. For the CDR3, the DNA is TGTGCCAGCTCACCAATGGGGGCCCTTAACTATGGCTACACCTTC. Its protein is CASSPMGALNYGYTF.